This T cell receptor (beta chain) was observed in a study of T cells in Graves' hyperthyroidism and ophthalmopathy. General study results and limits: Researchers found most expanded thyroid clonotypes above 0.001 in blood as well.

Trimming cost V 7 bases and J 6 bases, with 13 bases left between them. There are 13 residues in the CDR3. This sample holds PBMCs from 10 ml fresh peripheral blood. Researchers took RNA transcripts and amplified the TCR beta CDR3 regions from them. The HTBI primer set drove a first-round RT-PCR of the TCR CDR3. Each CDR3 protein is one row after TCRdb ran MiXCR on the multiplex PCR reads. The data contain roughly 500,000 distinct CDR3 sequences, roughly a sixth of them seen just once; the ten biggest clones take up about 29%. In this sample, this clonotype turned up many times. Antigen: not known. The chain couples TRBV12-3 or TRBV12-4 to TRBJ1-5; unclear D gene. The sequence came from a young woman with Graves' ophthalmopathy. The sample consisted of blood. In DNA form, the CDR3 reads TGTGCCAGCAATTCTTATCGGGGTCAGCCCCAGCATTTT. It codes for CASNSYRGQPQHF.